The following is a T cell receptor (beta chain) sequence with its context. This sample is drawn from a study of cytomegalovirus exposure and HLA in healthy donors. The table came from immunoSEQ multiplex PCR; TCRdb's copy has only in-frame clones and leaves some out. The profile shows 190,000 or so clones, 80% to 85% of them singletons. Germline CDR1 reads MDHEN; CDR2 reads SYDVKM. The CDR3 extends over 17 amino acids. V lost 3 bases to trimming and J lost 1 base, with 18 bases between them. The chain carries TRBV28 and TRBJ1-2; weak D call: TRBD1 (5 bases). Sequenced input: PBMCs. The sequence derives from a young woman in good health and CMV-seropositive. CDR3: CASSFPGRQGGNYGYTF. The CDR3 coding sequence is TGTGCCAGCAGTTTCCCAGGGAGGCAGGGAGGTAACTATGGCTACACCTTC.